The rows below give T cell receptor beta chains drawn from one sample of a study of memory CD4+ T cells and cytomegalovirus serostatus. This table comes from immunoSEQ multiplex PCR, and its TCRdb copy is limited to in-frame clones, with some not included. The sample has about 92,000 clones, roughly 80% seen once. The source material was memory CD4+ T cells from blood. These receptors all come from an adult in good health and CMV-seropositive. CDR3s include the opening cysteine and the closing phenylalanine or tryptophan. Each record gives: J gene, clone size, V gene, CDR3 protein. Expanded clones get a size class; other rows say once, few or many, or leave the size out.

>TRBJ1-2|NA|TRBV27
CASSLGDSYGYTF
>TRBJ2-5|NA|TRBV7-9
CASSLGGGIQETQYF
>TRBJ2-1|NA|TRBV5-1
CASSLTGEPSNEQFF
>TRBJ2-1|NA|TRBV10-1
CASSGLAGGQWNEQFF
>TRBJ2-2|NA|TRBV5-1
CASSLSVLNTGELFF
>TRBJ2-5|few|TRBV19
CASSIDSGHGETQYF
>TRBJ2-1|NA|TRBV28
CASSWSNEQFF
>TRBJ2-7|NA|TRBV9
CASSPHGGAPYEQYF
>TRBJ2-7|NA|TRBV5-6
CASSLVFRGRDEQYF
>TRBJ1-2|few|TRBV5-1
CASSLTPDNYGYTF
>TRBJ1-1|NA|TRBV28
CASRTGQANTEAFF
>TRBJ1-1|once|TRBV7-9
CASSLPQGIGAFF
>TRBJ1-1|NA|TRBV7-9
CASSQPPDNTEAFF
>TRBJ2-4|NA|TRBV9
CASNEGTAGNIQYF
>TRBJ2-7|NA|TRBV7-2
CASSSYGQGGEQYF
>TRBJ1-4|NA|TRBV4-2
CASRNPNEKLFF
>TRBJ1-2|NA|TRBV9
CASSVDGLNGYTF
>TRBJ2-2|NA|TRBV6-1
CASKTGGAGTGELFF
>TRBJ2-1|NA|TRBV9
CASSVKGHGSYNEQFF
>TRBJ2-7|NA|TRBV29-1
CSVDAGGDEQYF
>TRBJ1-5|NA|TRBV10-1
CASSVDSSNQPQHF
>TRBJ2-1|NA|TRBV9
CASSVQGTSGSHEQFF
>TRBJ2-2|once|TRBV6-5
CASSYQGFGTGELFF
>TRBJ2-3|NA|TRBV5-4
CASSMTGGANRNTQYF
>TRBJ2-7|NA|TRBV28
CASSFEGKGAYEQYF
>TRBJ1-5|once|TRBV18
CASSPDSNPMLTGTGALNQPQHF
>TRBJ1-5|NA|TRBV5-8
CASSARDRGNQPQHF
>TRBJ1-1|NA|TRBV5-1
CASSPGEGRNTEAFF
>TRBJ2-1|NA|TRBV4-2
CASSQEVSSYNEQFF
>TRBJ2-1|NA|TRBV27
CASSSGTVPAQFF
>TRBJ1-5|NA|TRBV4-1
CASSQDRTGNQPQHF
>TRBJ1-2|NA|TRBV7-9
CASSLDDSSWSNYGYTF
>TRBJ2-7|NA|TRBV29-1
CSVYSTSGSRAYEQYF
>TRBJ1-2|NA|TRBV5-1
CASNAGGVYGYTF
>TRBJ1-2|NA|TRBV18
CASSLSILRRHSDGYTF
>TRBJ2-1|NA|TRBV5-1
CASSLFLAGAQAYNEQFF
>TRBJ2-5|NA|TRBV2
CASEWSSGRQTQYF
>TRBJ2-4|many|TRBV11-3
CASSLGQGAKNIQYF
>TRBJ2-6|NA|TRBV6-1
CASSEYGGSGANVLTF
>TRBJ2-5|NA|TRBV7-2
CASSLSVQRQETQYF
>TRBJ2-5|NA|TRBV7-2
CASSLSGQETQYF
>TRBJ2-5|NA|TRBV5-4
CASSLPTSGRRQETQYF
>TRBJ1-2|NA|TRBV5-5
CASSLSENYGYTF
>TRBJ1-5|once|TRBV27
CASSLSAGTGDYQPQHF
>TRBJ2-7|NA|TRBV7-5
CVRSRRTSGYYEQYF
>TRBJ2-6|NA|TRBV19
CASSIGPSTGANVLTF
>TRBJ2-7|NA|TRBV29-1
CSVGGISEQYF
>TRBJ2-1|NA|TRBV12-5
CASAPRQGAFNEQFF
>TRBJ2-2|NA|TRBV7-2
CASSPGGGAGELFF
>TRBJ2-3|NA|TRBV5-1
CASTLAYSTDTQYF
>TRBJ2-4|NA|TRBV30
CAWSFRGGHIQYF
>TRBJ2-3|NA|TRBV11-2
CASSLVDANTQYF